Below, one T cell receptor beta chain is given with its context. No cognate antigen has been identified for it. No base quality information exists; no much larger clone differs at one position. The CDR3 goes from the cysteine to the phenylalanine over 14 residues. CDR3 DNA is the only sequence kept; it has 42 bases, read in frame from the first base. CDR1 is given as MNHEY and CDR2 as SVGAGI, both from the germline V gene. Trimming takes 6 bases off V and 6 bases off J; junction bases not matched to a gene: 7. This entry is derived from a study of blood T cell repertoires in COVID-19 (dated by TCRdb to 2020 to 2021). Regarding the complete study: The collaborator samples originated in the United States, Italy and Spain and spanned the acute and convalescent phases of COVID-19. The prospective study material was composed of cDNA or gDNA derived from T cells, B-cell-depleted T cells, or PBMCs. Deeply sampled blood TCRbeta repertoires from subjects exposed to, actively infected with, or recovered from COVID-19 were included in the dataset. The repertoires were released in a freely available public database meant as a resource for research on the immune response to SARS-CoV-2. The samples were drawn from two sources: the first 160 participants of the ongoing ImmuneRACE study, and 1,200 or so subjects contributed by 6 global collaborators. A de-identified subject ID, COVID-19 status, age in years and sex were almost always included in the sample metadata. Where available, HLA class I and class II types were taken from metadata supplied by the sample provider and were not determined by assay-based typing. The paper's findings and limits, for the study overall: The amount of clinical and demographic metadata varied by source and participant and was provided uncurated.

Whole blood was collected in K2EDTA tubes by collaborating institutions according to the institutions' own protocols. For TCRbeta analysis, collaborators shipped samples in one of three forms: frozen whole blood, isolated PBMCs, or DNA extracted from either of those sample types. TCRbeta CDR3 regions were amplified from genomic DNA by means of the immunoSEQ Assay, a bias-controlled multiplex PCR. Processing in the source paper ran as follows. The number of nucleated cells in each sample was estimated from the amplification of reference gene primers within the assay. To quantify the absolute abundance of each unique TCRbeta CDR3 rearrangement, sequence reads were collapsed and filtered. Productive Simpson clonality was computed per sample as the square root of Simpson's diversity index over productive rearrangements. In TCRdb, the immuneACCESS table is reduced to in-frame sequences with V and J assigned. These tables do not hold every clone; where another copy was compared, an unresolved V gene accounts for under half, and the others remain unexplained. The DNA gave D and trimming, while V, J and clone size come from that table. The sample table shows under 200,000 clones, and 90% are seen once. 0.5% to 0.55% of the sample goes to the ten largest clones.

The chain is encoded by TRBV6-5 joined to TRBJ2-3; TRBD1 aligns with 9 central bases. This receptor was identified in a man aged 45 to 65 with acute or convalescent COVID-19. Sequencing input: peripheral blood. The CDR3 loop reads CASRRQGEGDTQYF. The DNA sequence is given as TGTGCCAGCAGAAGACAGGGGGAAGGGGATACGCAGTATTTT.